Detailed here is one T cell receptor (beta chain). The antigen this receptor binds is unknown. Base qualities are missing; no much larger clone stands one base away. Looking up the germline V gene yields CDR1 SGHRS and CDR2 YFSETQ. Counted from cysteine to phenylalanine, this CDR3 has 14 amino acids. Of the read, only the CDR3 DNA is kept; its 42 bases are in frame from base 1. The junction shows trimming of 3 bases on V and 1 base on J, and the gene matches do not reach 3 bases of it. Participants in the prospective study were aged roughly 18 to 100 years, lived in 20 to 25 United States geographic areas, and enrolled through a virtual design. Cohort assignment in the prospective study relied on participant-reported clinical history from a screening survey and a study questionnaire. A participant counted as exposed if, within 2 weeks of entering the study, that participant had been in contact with someone who had a PCR-confirmed or clinician-diagnosed COVID-19 case. In the prospective study, whole blood, serum and a nasopharyngeal or oropharyngeal swab were collected from each participant by mobile phlebotomists. Additional blood draws and questionnaires over an approximately two-month period could optionally be provided by prospective study participants. Before DNA extraction, blood samples from the prospective study were shipped at room temperature or frozen.

The sample originates from a study of blood T cell repertoires in COVID-19 (dated by TCRdb to 2018 to 2021). Background on the whole study: Samples covering the acute and convalescent phases of COVID-19 were provided by collaborators in the United States, Italy and Spain. The material from the prospective study consisted of cDNA or gDNA derived from T cells, B-cell-depleted T cells, or PBMCs. The dataset comprised deeply sampled blood TCRbeta repertoires from subjects exposed to, actively infected with, or recovered from COVID-19. A freely available public database, intended as a resource for researchers studying the immune response to SARS-CoV-2, is where the repertoires were released. The samples were drawn from two sources: the first 160 participants of the ongoing ImmuneRACE study, and 1,200 or so subjects contributed by 6 global collaborators. The sample metadata nearly always contained a de-identified subject ID, COVID-19 status, age in years and sex. Where available, HLA class I and class II types were obtained from metadata supplied by the sample provider rather than from assay-based typing. What the work shows at the level of the full study, not this receptor alone: The quantity of clinical and demographic metadata differed by source and by participant and was supplied without curation.

TCRbeta CDR3 regions were amplified from genomic DNA using the immunoSEQ Assay, a bias-controlled multiplex PCR. In the original analysis: The number of nucleated cells in each sample was estimated by amplification of reference gene primers within the assay. To quantify the absolute abundance of each unique TCRbeta CDR3 rearrangement, sequence reads were collapsed and filtered. For each sample, productive Simpson clonality was calculated as the square root of Simpson's diversity index over productive rearrangements. TCRdb re-hosts the immuneACCESS table, in-frame sequences only. Its copies lack some clones; in the studies checked, an unresolved V gene accounts for under half of them, and the cause for the rest is not known. That table supplies the V and J calls and clone size; D and trimming were determined from the DNA. For this sample there are some 320,000 clones; around 85% appear just once. The ten largest account for approximately 1.9% of the sample.

Material for sequencing was PBMCs or T cells enriched from blood (not recorded which). This clonotype was obtained from a woman in her twenties or thirties who had been exposed to COVID-19. Here the chain combines TRBV5-1 and TRBJ1-1, with 7 central nucleotides matching TRBD1. DNA sequence: TGCGCCAGCAGCTCGGGACAGTGGAACACTGAAGCTTTCTTT. This is translated as CASSSGQWNTEAFF.